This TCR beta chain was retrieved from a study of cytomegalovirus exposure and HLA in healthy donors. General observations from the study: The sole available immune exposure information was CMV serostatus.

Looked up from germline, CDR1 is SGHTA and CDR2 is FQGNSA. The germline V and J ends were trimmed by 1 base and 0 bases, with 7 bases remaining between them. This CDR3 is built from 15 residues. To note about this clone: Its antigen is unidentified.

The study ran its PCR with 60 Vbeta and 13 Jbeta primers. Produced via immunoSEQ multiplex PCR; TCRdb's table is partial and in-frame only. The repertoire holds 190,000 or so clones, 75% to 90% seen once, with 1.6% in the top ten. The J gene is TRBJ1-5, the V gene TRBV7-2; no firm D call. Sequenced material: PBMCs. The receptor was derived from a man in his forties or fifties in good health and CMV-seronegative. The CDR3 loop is CASSLGTASNQPQHF. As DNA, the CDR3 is TGTGCCAGCAGCTTAGGAACTGCTAGCAATCAGCCCCAGCATTTT.